The clone carrying this T cell receptor (beta chain) was found once. Its antigen is not known. The data belong to a study of CD8+ T cells in alopecia areata. Study-level findings and limits: Tofacitinib significantly reduced both scalp clonality and expanded CD8+ clones among the top 100. Persistence of many expanded lesional clones was seen in scalp and blood during tofacitinib.

Treatment defined: oral pan-JAK inhibitor, 5-10 mg twice daily. As part of sample collection, lesional scalp punch biopsies and peripheral blood were taken from alopecia areata patients. Trimming stripped 2 bases from V and 0 bases from J, with 7 bases between. This CDR3 has 13 residues. CDR1 and CDR2 (germline): GTSNPN, SVGIG (reference sequence). RNA, once extracted, was reverse transcribed into cDNA for use as the sequencing template. The table came from immunoSEQ multiplex PCR; TCRdb's copy has only in-frame clones and leaves some out. The table shows around 120,000 clones, with roughly 50% occurring only once.

The sequenced sample was CD8+ T cells sorted from blood, obtained at week 4, from a patient treated with tofacitinib. The sequence derives from a human donor with alopecia areata. The V call is TRBV30, the J call TRBJ1-1; D unclear. The CDR3 sequence: CAWSTTVNTEAFF. As DNA, the CDR3 is TGTGCCTGGAGTACCACTGTGAACACTGAAGCTTTCTTT.